This T cell receptor beta chain appears in the sequencing data of a study of cytomegalovirus exposure and HLA in healthy donors. Details on this clone: Its cognate antigen is unknown.

Points from the study as a whole: Overall, 164 TCR beta chains were annotated as cytomegalovirus-associated.

The CDR3 covers 15 residues. Germline lookup yields CDR1 LNHNV and CDR2 YYDKDF (reference sequence). The V end was cut by 1 base, the J end by 5 bases, with 12 bases between. Sequenced by immunoSEQ multiplex PCR; TCRdb stores in-frame clones only, minus some. The table records 100,000 to 150,000 clones, more than 95% of them present only once. This TCR was recovered from a man between 18 and 29 years old in good health and CMV-seronegative. The specimen was PBMCs. The J gene is TRBJ1-5, the V gene TRBV15; the D gene is possibly TRBD1 (5 bases). CDR3 in amino acids: CATSRAWGEHQPQHF. In DNA form, the CDR3 reads TGTGCCACCAGCAGAGCCTGGGGGGAACATCAGCCCCAGCATTTT.